This entry lists 7 T cell receptor beta chains sequenced from one sample in a study of HIV-infected patients and healthy controls. Alpha and beta constant-region primers primed reverse transcription of around 500 ng RNA. Using multiplexing indices, alpha and beta chain libraries were generated apart by chain-specific third strand synthesis. One entry per CDR3 protein results from TCRdb running MiXCR on the 5' RACE reads. The sample holds 8,400 or so distinct CDR3 sequences; about 8% are singletons and the top ten take about 11%. Follow-up blood was drawn about 14 weeks, roughly three months, after antiretroviral therapy began. All unsorted peripheral T cells were captured because whole blood was used without fractionation. Source: blood, taken during antiretroviral therapy. These receptors were collected from an adult with HIV infection.

By share, this clonotype ranks as medium-sized. The chain uses TRBV7-9 and TRBJ2-7, with 11 positions matching TRBD2. Germline values: CDR1 SEHNR, CDR2 FQNEAQ (reference sequence). The ends lost 5 bases at V and 10 bases at J; junction bases unmatched: 4. This CDR3 region has 12 residues. In nucleotides, the CDR3 is TGTGCCAGCAGCCCGGGACTAGCGGCTCAGTACTTC. Translated: CASSPGLAAQYF.

Sample share makes this clonotype medium-sized. The chain links TRBV20-1 to TRBJ2-7; 10 bases are a match to TRBD2. The CDR3 runs to 12 residues. Germline CDR1 DFQATT, CDR2 SNEGSKA (reference sequence). The J segment lost 3 bases and the V segment lost 6 bases, leaving 2 bases of the junction unmatched. The CDR3 sequence: CSARTSGYEQYF. The CDR3, as DNA: TGCAGTGCCCGGACTAGCGGCTACGAGCAGTACTTC.

By share, this clonotype counts as medium-sized (0.01 to 0.1%). CDR3 protein: CASSEVVGVQEQYF. CDR3 in DNA: TGCGCCAGCAGTGAAGTAGTGGGTGTTCAAGAGCAGTACTTC. The gene calls are TRBV10-2 and TRBJ2-7; D call uncertain. Germline V gene data show CDR1 as WSHSY and CDR2 as SAAADI. The CDR3 runs 14 residues. Trimming took off 3 bases at V and 7 bases at J, with 16 bases between the two ends.

This clonotype was picked up a small number of times. V gene TRBV5-6 combines with J gene TRBJ1-1; TRBD1 is a possible D gene (5 bases). V shed 1 base and J shed 1 base, with 14 bases lying between them. CDR3 length: 16 amino acids. CDR1 is SGHDT and CDR2 is YYEEEE in the germline V gene. CDR3 coding DNA: TGTGCCAGCAGCTTGAGGGGTCTGGGACGGAACACTGAAGCTTTCTTT. Protein product: CASSLRGLGRNTEAFF.

By frequency in the sample, this clonotype is medium-sized. The gene calls are TRBV20-1 and TRBJ2-1; TRBD2 agrees at 14 bases. Germline V gives CDR1 DFQATT, CDR2 SNEGSKA (reference sequence). CDR3 length: 14 amino acids. After removal of 2 bases from V and 12 bases from J, the junction contained 6 bases not matched to a gene. The CDR3 reads CSARPGLAGDWQFF. The CDR3 bases are TGCAGTGCTAGACCGGGACTAGCGGGAGACTGGCAGTTCTTC.

The V gene is TRBV20-1, the J gene TRBJ2-1, with D possibly TRBD1 on 6 matching bases. This CDR3 region has 14 residues. CDR1 is DFQATT and CDR2 is SNEGSKA in the germline V gene (reference sequence). Trimming stripped 6 bases from V and 6 bases from J, with 18 bases between. This CDR3 reads CSAHGLRGGNEQFF. CDR3 bases: TGCAGTGCCCACGGACTCAGGGGTGGCAATGAGCAGTTCTTC.

In its sample, this clonotype was seen many times. V is TRBV2 and J is TRBJ2-1, with D possibly being TRBD2 (6 bases). With 2 bases removed from V and 3 bases from J, the gap between germline ends came to 14 bases. The CDR3 consists of 16 residues. Germline CDR1 and CDR2: SNHLY and FYNNEI. The CDR3 sequence: CASSELVRTNYNEQFF. The CDR3 region has the DNA TGTGCCAGCAGTGAATTAGTGAGGACTAACTACAATGAGCAGTTCTTC.